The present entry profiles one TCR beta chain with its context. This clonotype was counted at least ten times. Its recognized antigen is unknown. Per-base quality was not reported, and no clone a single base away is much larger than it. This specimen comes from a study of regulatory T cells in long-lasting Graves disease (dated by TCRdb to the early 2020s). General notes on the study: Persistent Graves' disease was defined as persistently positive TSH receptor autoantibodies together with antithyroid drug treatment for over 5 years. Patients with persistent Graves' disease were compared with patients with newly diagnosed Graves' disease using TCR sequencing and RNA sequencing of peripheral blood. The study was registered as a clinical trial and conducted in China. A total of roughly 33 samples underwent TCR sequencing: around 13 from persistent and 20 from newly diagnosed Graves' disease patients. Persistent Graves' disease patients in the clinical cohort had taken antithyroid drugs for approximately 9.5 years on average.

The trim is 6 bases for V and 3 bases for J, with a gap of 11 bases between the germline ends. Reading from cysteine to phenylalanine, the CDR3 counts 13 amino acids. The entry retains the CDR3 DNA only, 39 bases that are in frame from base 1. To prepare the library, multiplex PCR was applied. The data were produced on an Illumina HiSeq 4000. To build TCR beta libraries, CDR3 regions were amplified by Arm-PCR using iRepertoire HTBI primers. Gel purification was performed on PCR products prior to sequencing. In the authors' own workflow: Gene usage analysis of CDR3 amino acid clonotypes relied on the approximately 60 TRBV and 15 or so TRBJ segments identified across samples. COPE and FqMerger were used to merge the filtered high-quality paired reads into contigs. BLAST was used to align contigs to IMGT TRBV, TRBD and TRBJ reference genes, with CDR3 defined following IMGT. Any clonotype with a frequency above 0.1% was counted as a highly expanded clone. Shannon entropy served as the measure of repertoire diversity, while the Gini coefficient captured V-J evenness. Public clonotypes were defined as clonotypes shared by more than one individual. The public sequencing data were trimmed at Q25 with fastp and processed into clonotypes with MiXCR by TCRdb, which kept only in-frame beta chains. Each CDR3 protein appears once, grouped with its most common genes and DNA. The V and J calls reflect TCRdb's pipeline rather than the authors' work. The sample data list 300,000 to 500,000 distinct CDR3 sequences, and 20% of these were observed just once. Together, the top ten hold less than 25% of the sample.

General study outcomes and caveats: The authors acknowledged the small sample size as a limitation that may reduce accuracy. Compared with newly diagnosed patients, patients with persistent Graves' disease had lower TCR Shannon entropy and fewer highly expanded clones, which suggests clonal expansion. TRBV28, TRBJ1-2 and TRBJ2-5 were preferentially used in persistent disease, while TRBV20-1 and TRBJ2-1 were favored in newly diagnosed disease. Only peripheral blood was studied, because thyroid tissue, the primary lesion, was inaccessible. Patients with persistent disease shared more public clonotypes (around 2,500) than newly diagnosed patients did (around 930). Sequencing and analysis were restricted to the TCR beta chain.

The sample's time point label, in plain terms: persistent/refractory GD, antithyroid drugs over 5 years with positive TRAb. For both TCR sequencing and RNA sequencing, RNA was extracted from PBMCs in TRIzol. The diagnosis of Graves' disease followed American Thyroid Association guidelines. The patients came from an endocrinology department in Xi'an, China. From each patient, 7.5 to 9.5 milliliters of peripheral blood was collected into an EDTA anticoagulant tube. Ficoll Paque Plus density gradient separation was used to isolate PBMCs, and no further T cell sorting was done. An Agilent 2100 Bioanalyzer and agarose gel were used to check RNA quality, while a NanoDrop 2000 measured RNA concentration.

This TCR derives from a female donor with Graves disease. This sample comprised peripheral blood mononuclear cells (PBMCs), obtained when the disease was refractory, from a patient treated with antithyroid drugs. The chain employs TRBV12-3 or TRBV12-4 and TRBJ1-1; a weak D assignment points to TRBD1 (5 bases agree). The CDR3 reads CASSFDSDTEAFF. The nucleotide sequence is TGTGCCAGCAGCTTTGACAGTGACACTGAAGCTTTCTTT.